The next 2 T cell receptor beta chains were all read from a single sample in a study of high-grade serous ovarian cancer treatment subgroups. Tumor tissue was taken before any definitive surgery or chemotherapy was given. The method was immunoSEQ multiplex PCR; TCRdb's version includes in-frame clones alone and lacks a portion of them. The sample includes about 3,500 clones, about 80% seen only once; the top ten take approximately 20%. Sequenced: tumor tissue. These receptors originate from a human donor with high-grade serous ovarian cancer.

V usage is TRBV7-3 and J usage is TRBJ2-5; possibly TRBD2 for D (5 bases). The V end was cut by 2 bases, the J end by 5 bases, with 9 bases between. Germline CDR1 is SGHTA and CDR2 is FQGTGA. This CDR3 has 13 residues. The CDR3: CASSLDTGETQYF. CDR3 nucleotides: TGTGCCAGCAGCTTAGATACGGGGGAGACCCAGTACTTC. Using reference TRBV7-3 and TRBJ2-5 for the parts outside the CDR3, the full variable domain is GAGVSQTPSNKVTEKGKYVELRCDPISGHTALYWYRQSLGQGPEFLIYFQGTGAADDSGLPNDRFFAVRPEGSVSTLKIQRTERGDSAVYLCASSLDTGETQYFGPGTRLLVL.

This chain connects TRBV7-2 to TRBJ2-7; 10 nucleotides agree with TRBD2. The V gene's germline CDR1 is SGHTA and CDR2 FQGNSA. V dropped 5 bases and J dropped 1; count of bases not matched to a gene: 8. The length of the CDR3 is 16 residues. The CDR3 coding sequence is TGTGCCAGCAGCCGGTTGGGACTAGCGCAATCCTACGAGCAGTACTTC. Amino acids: CASSRLGLAQSYEQYF.